This T cell receptor (beta chain) stems from a study of blood T cell repertoires in COVID-19. Turning to the study itself: The study drew acute and convalescent COVID-19 samples from the United States, Italy and Spain.

Authors' methods: Estimation of nucleated cell counts relied on the amplification of reference gene primers. Sequenced by immunoSEQ multiplex PCR; TCRdb stores in-frame clones only, minus some. V, J and clone size derive from that table, while D and trimming were established from the DNA sequence. The data contain under 500,000 clones, 75% to 90% of them seen just once; the ten biggest clones take up 1.1%. Donors of Cohort 3 who recovered were those that had two negative PCRs, clearance, or symptom resolution. Germline V gene sequence: CDR1 MNHNY, CDR2 SVGAGI (reference sequence). V gave up 7 bases and J gave up 2 bases, with 15 bases separating them. The CDR3 loop spans 15 amino acids.

The chain employs TRBV6-6 and TRBJ1-5; D unresolved. The sequenced material came from PBMCs or T cells enriched from blood (not recorded which). The TCR originated in a man younger than 40 who had recovered from COVID-19. Written as DNA, the CDR3 is TGTGCCAGCAACTCAATCGGGGATGGCAATCAGCCCCAGCATTTT. The encoded protein is CASNSIGDGNQPQHF.